This T cell receptor (beta chain) was sequenced during a study of PD-1 blockade in classical Hodgkin lymphoma. General study findings and limits: Newly diagnosed patients had baseline TCR diversity that was reportedly lower than that of healthy donors. Repertoire differences have undefined causes, possibly disease activity or prior therapy.

Germline V gene data show CDR1 as SGHAT and CDR2 as FQNNGV. The V end lost 5 bases, the J end lost 3 bases, and 16 bases lay between the germline ends. This CDR3 is 15 amino acids long. Here immunoSEQ multiplex PCR was the method, and the copy in TCRdb shows in-frame clones only, minus some. The sample holds around 31,000 clones, around 90% seen once. Specified time point: newly diagnosed, previously untreated cHL patient sample. Thawed PBMCs were the source of CD4+ T cells, purified by magnetic negative selection. Comparison samples consisted of PBMCs from newly diagnosed, untreated classical Hodgkin lymphoma. About this clone: What it binds is unknown.

Sequencing input: CD4+ T cells from blood. The chain carries TRBV11-2 and TRBJ2-5; D call uncertain. The clonotype originates from a human donor with classical Hodgkin lymphoma. The CDR3 DNA reads as TGTGCCAGCAGCCGTGGCGACTTCTGGGAAGAGACCCAGTACTTC. It yields the protein CASSRGDFWEETQYF.